Following are 28 T cell receptor beta chains from one sample sequenced in a study of T cells in Graves' hyperthyroidism and ophthalmopathy. Amplification yielded TCR beta CDR3 regions, with RNA transcripts as the source. During a first-round RT-PCR of the TCR CDR3, the HTBI primer set was used. MiXCR, run by TCRdb on the multiplex PCR reads, gives a single entry per CDR3 protein. This sample has around 520,000 distinct CDR3 sequences, with about an eighth found just once. Sequences were obtained from blood. Receptors were obtained from a woman aged 18-29 years with Graves' hyperthyroidism.

This rearrangement joins TRBV9 to TRBJ1-4; 9 bases map to TRBD1. The germline V gene has CDR1 SGDLS and CDR2 YYNGEE. J lost 6 bases, V lost 0 bases, and 3 bases had no gene match. This CDR3 is 15 amino acids long. The CDR3 DNA reads as TGTGCCAGCAGCGTAGCGGGGGACAGGGATGAAAAACTGTTTTTT. It yields the protein CASSVAGDRDEKLFF.

The chain links TRBV4-1 to TRBJ2-5; TRBD2 matches 12 bases. The ends lost 1 base at V and 4 bases at J; junction bases unmatched: 13. The CDR3 is 19 residues long. CDR1 is MGHRA, CDR2 YSYEKL, per germline. CDR3 in DNA: TGCGCCAGCAGCCAAGTCCCCCTAGCGGGAGGGCGGGTTCGAGAGACCCAGTACTTC. It specifies CASSQVPLAGGRVRETQYF.

This clonotype was recorded at least ten times. This chain uses TRBV30 with TRBJ2-1; D possibly corresponds to TRBD1 (6 bases). The CDR3 totals 14 residues. V lost 2 bases, J lost 3 bases, and 11 bases lay in between. Germline lookup yields CDR1 GTSNPN and CDR2 SVGIG (reference sequence). The DNA of the CDR3 is TGTGCCTGGAGTCGGACAGATCACTACAATGAGCAGTTCTTC. The encoded protein is CAWSRTDHYNEQFF.

This clonotype was seen once. The chain recombines TRBV14 with TRBJ1-2; D is unclear. The CDR3 consists of 14 residues. CDR1 is SGHDN, CDR2 FVKESK, per germline. Trimming removed 4 bases at V and 2 bases at J, with 11 bases between. CDR3 nucleotide sequence: TGTGCCAGCAGCCCTTACGCGACCAACTATGGCTACACCTTC. This encodes CASSPYATNYGYTF.

This clonotype was counted at least ten times. This sequence joins TRBV2 and TRBJ1-6; 9 bases align to TRBD1. Germline V gene data show CDR1 as SNHLY and CDR2 as FYNNEI. The CDR3 runs to 16 residues. V was clipped by 4 bases and J by 7 bases; unmatched bases: 8. This CDR3 is CASSGLGQGENSPLHF. The CDR3 nucleotides are TGTGCCAGCAGTGGGTTGGGACAGGGTGAGAATTCACCCCTCCACTTT.

Only a few counts were recorded for this clonotype. The V and J genes are TRBV6-5 and TRBJ2-7, with D hard to call. Germline CDR1 MNHEY, CDR2 SVGAGI. Trimming took off 0 bases at V and 0 bases at J, with 12 bases between the two ends. This CDR3 region has 16 residues. DNA for the CDR3: TGTGCCAGCAGTTACTCGACTCTAGGATACTCCTACGAGCAGTACTTC. Translation: CASSYSTLGYSYEQYF.

This clonotype was detected a few times. The V call is TRBV19, the J call TRBJ1-1; perhaps TRBD1 as D (5 bases). V was pared by 8 bases and J by 7 bases, with 14 bases between. The CDR3 has 12 residues. Germline values: CDR1 LNHDA, CDR2 SQIVND (reference sequence). Written as DNA, the CDR3 is TGTGCCAGTTTCGGGGGGGGGGATGAAGCTTTCTTT. Its translation is CASFGGGDEAFF. The variable domain in full, with the rest retrieved from reference TRBV19 and TRBJ1-1, is DGGITQSPKYLFRKEGQNVTLSCEQNLNHDAMYWYRQDPGQGLRLIYYSQIVNDFQKGDIAEGYSVSREKKESFPLTVTSAQKNPTAFYLCASFGGGDEAFFGQGTRLTVV.

In this sample, this clonotype turned up many times. The rearrangement links TRBV5-1 to TRBJ1-2; D gene ambiguous. The CDR3 runs to 13 residues. Germline CDR1 reads SGHRS; CDR2 reads YFSETQ. The V and J ends lost 4 bases and 8 bases respectively, with 15 bases between them. CDR3 region: CASSPLGVLGYTF. CDR3 coding DNA: TGCGCCAGCAGCCCCCTAGGAGTATTGGGCTACACCTTC.

This rearrangement joins TRBV30 to TRBJ2-3, with 8 positions matching TRBD2. CDR3 length: 14 residues. Germline V lookup: CDR1 GTSNPN, CDR2 SVGIG (reference sequence). V shed 3 bases and J 0 bases; nucleotides not matched to a gene: 2. The DNA for the CDR3 is TGTGCCTGGAGACTAGCGGCAAGCACAGATACGCAGTATTTT. Amino acid sequence: CAWRLAASTDTQYF.

This CDR3 is CASSGPGGVETQYF. As DNA, the CDR3 is TGTGCCAGCAGTGGACCAGGGGGCGTGGAGACCCAGTACTTC. V usage is TRBV28 and J usage is TRBJ2-5; 8 bases line up with TRBD1. The J segment lost 5 bases and the V segment lost 5 bases, leaving 7 bases of the junction unmatched. The CDR3 runs to 14 residues. Germline V lookup: CDR1 MDHEN, CDR2 SYDVKM.

This clonotype came up a few times. The V gene is TRBV14, the J gene TRBJ2-1; 7 nucleotides agree with TRBD2. The junction had 5 bases not matched to a gene; V was cut back by 0 bases and J by 12 bases. The germline V gene has CDR1 SGHDN and CDR2 FVKESK. There are 13 residues in the CDR3. The CDR3 DNA follows: TGTGCCAGCAGCCAAGACCGGGGACTAAGGCAGTTCTTC. Protein: CASSQDRGLRQFF.

This clonotype was observed at least ten times. The chain uses TRBV10-2 and TRBJ1-5; perhaps TRBD1 as D (5 bases). V lost 3 bases and J 5 bases, leaving 8 bases between the germline ends. The CDR3 has 13 amino acids. CDR1 is WSHSY, CDR2 SAAADI, per germline. In DNA, the CDR3 is TGCGCCAGCAGTGAAGGGGTTTATCAGCCCCAGCATTTT. Its protein product is CASSEGVYQPQHF.

This chain connects TRBV13 to TRBJ2-2; D remains unclear. CDR1 is PRHDT and CDR2 is FYEKMQ in the germline V gene (reference sequence). V lost 2 bases to trimming and J lost 9 bases, with 4 bases between them. This CDR3 is built from 11 residues. The CDR3 bases are TGTGCCAGCAGCTTAATGCGGGAGCTGTTTTTT. Protein product: CASSLMRELFF.

In its sample, this clonotype was seen many times. The V call is TRBV20-1, the J call TRBJ1-5; 7 bases are a match to TRBD1. There are 18 residues in the CDR3. J lost 0 bases, V lost 0 bases, and 11 bases had no gene match. Germline V CDR1 and CDR2: DFQATT, SNEGSKA (reference sequence). This CDR3 reads CSARDRAGGYSSNQPQHF. CDR3 DNA sequence: TGCAGTGCTAGAGACAGGGCAGGGGGTTATAGTAGCAATCAGCCCCAGCATTTT.

The chain employs TRBV5-1 and TRBJ2-7; weak D call: TRBD1 (5 bases). Germline V CDR1 and CDR2: SGHRS, YFSETQ. The CDR3 consists of 14 residues. CDR3: CASSLTGHSCEQYV. In DNA form, the CDR3 reads TGCGCCAGCAGCTTGACCGGACACTCCTGCGAGCAGTACGTC.

This chain joins TRBV2 and TRBJ1-4; 7 nucleotides align to TRBD1. The CDR3 length is 15 residues. CDR1 and CDR2 from the germline V gene are SNHLY and FYNNEI. V shed 1 base, J shed 3 bases, and the junction held 2 bases outside the gene matches. CDR3 bases: TGTGCCAGCAGTGAAGGGCAGGGGGCTAATGAAAAACTGTTTTTT. Amino acid sequence: CASSEGQGANEKLFF.

The table lists this clonotype with many counts. The V call is TRBV6-1, the J call TRBJ1-3; D is perhaps TRBD1 (6 bases). The V and J ends lost 1 base and 0 bases respectively, with 16 bases between them. The CDR3 sequence is 18 residues long. CDR1 and CDR2 (germline): MNHNS, SASEGT. CDR3 amino acids: CASSEGWGGRHSGNTIYF. The CDR3 DNA sequence: TGTGCCAGCAGTGAAGGTTGGGGGGGCCGACACTCTGGAAACACCATATATTTT.

This clonotype was picked up many times. The chain uses TRBV6-1 and TRBJ2-3; 7 bases match TRBD2. Germline assignment: CDR1 MNHNS and CDR2 SASEGT. After removal of 6 bases from V and 1 base from J, the junction contained 7 bases not matched to a gene. CDR3 length: 15 residues. The CDR3 region is CASRKPTSGTDTQYF. In DNA, the CDR3 is TGTGCCAGCAGGAAACCCACTAGCGGCACAGATACGCAGTATTTT.

This clonotype was observed a few times. The conserved phenylalanine or tryptophan is not found at the CDR3 terminus, so this likely reflects a read error. In nucleotides, the CDR3 is TGTGCCAGTAGTACCCCCGGGACAGGGAGAAACTATGGCTACACCATC. Its protein product is CASSTPGTGRNYGYTI. This rearrangement joins TRBV19 to TRBJ1-2; 9 bases fit TRBD1. After removal of 4 bases from V and 2 bases from J, the junction contained 8 bases not matched to a gene. Germline-derived CDR1 and CDR2 are LNHDA and SQIVND (reference sequence). This CDR3 is built from 16 residues.

This clonotype has ten or more counts. This chain joins TRBV6-1 and TRBJ2-6; D might be TRBD1 or TRBD2, each matching 5 bases. CDR3 length: 13 amino acids. The V gene lost 8 bases and the J gene lost 2 bases, with 7 bases spanning the gap. The germline gives CDR1 MNHNS, CDR2 SASEGT. In nucleotides, the CDR3 is TGTGCCAGCTTGGGGGCTGGGGCCAACGTCCTGACTTTC. Its translation: CASLGAGANVLTF.

The chain combines TRBV19 with TRBJ2-1; D perhaps matches TRBD2 (6 bases). Per the germline V gene, CDR1 is LNHDA and CDR2 is SQIVND (reference sequence). The CDR3 has 14 residues. Trimming removed 3 bases at V and 2 bases at J, with 8 bases between. CDR3 bases: TGTGCCAGTAGTATGCGGGATACCTACAATGAGCAGTTCTTC. Protein product: CASSMRDTYNEQFF.

This sequence joins TRBV6-2 or TRBV6-3 and TRBJ2-3; the D is unclear. Trimming cost V 7 bases and J 2 bases, with 10 bases left between them. Germline values: CDR1 MNHEY, CDR2 SVGEGT. The CDR3 sequence is 13 residues long. In nucleotides, the CDR3 is TGTGCCAGCACAAGGCGATCCACAGATACGCAGTATTTT. Amino acids: CASTRRSTDTQYF.

CDR3 nucleotides: TGTGCCACCAGTGACTCCCCACTAGCGAGCTCCTACAATGAGCAGTTCTTC. Its translation is CATSDSPLASSYNEQFF. The chain links TRBV24-1 to TRBJ2-1; 7 positions agree with TRBD2. The CDR3 length is 17 residues. From germline, CDR1 is KGHDR and CDR2 SFDVKD. J was trimmed by 0 bases and V by 4 bases; bases with no gene match: 8.

This clonotype was detected ten times or more. The rearrangement joins TRBV12-3 or TRBV12-4 to TRBJ2-3, with 15 positions matching TRBD2. CDR3 length: 16 amino acids. V gave up 7 bases and J gave up 3 bases; unmatched junction bases: 5. For the CDR3, the DNA is TGTGCCAGCACCTCCGGGACTAGCGGGAGGACAGATACGCAGTATTTT. Its protein product is CASTSGTSGRTDTQYF.

This clonotype showed up many times. The chain joins TRBV11-2 to TRBJ2-3, with 12 nucleotides matching TRBD2. This CDR3 has 15 residues. V lost 4 bases to trimming and J lost 3 bases; unmatched junction nucleotides: 2. Germline V gene data show CDR1 as SGHAT and CDR2 as FQNNGV. CDR3 in DNA: TGTGCCAGCAGCTCCGGACTAGCGGGAACAGATACGCAGTATTTT. This codes for CASSSGLAGTDTQYF.

This clonotype was observed a handful of times. The J gene is TRBJ1-4, the V gene TRBV5-1; TRBD1 aligns across 7 bases. The CDR3 totals 14 residues. Looked up from germline, CDR1 is SGHRS and CDR2 is YFSETQ. Unmatched junction bases numbered 8, after V lost 4 bases and J lost 8 bases. The CDR3 nucleotides read TGCGCCAGCAGCGTACAGGGGAATGGCGAAAAACTGTTTTTT. Translating gives CASSVQGNGEKLFF.

This rearrangement joins TRBV5-1 to TRBJ1-1; maybe TRBD1 (5 bases). The CDR3 runs to 15 residues. Germline-derived CDR1 and CDR2 are SGHRS and YFSETQ. Trimming removed 4 bases from V and 1 base from J, with 14 bases in between. CDR3 residues: CASSAGGTRNTEAFF. As DNA, the CDR3 is TGCGCCAGCAGCGCTGGGGGGACGCGGAACACTGAAGCTTTCTTT.

This clonotype was counted ten times or more. The rearrangement links TRBV20-1 to TRBJ2-2; 11 nucleotides match TRBD2. The CDR3 covers 15 residues. Germline V CDR1 and CDR2: DFQATT, SNEGSKA (reference sequence). Unmatched junction bases numbered 3, after V lost 4 bases and J lost 2 bases. In DNA form, the CDR3 reads TGCAGTGCTACCGGGACTAGCGGTAACACCGGGGAGCTGTTTTTT. The encoded protein is CSATGTSGNTGELFF.